This passage covers 32 T cell receptor beta chains from one sample sequenced in a study of human T cells and chemical hapten exposure. Using its own MiXCR run on the RACE reads, TCRdb lists one record per CDR3 protein. This repertoire shows over 95,000 distinct CDR3 sequences, over 10% found once; its top ten account for 2.1%. This sample's time point: patch test 1, 2 weeks after DPC sensitization. Treatment given: therapeutic diphenylcyclopropenone sensitization with weekly scalp DPC. This sample comprised whole blood, obtained in connection with sensitization to the hapten diphenylcyclopropenone (DPC). The receptors stem from a woman aged 40 to 55 with alopecia areata. Some clones in this sample may be carry-over from other donors' samples.

This clonotype has a count of ten or more. This chain connects TRBV12-3 or TRBV12-4 to TRBJ2-3; 9 bases match TRBD2. The CDR3 is 17 residues long. V lost 6 bases and J lost 6; bases outside the gene matches: 16. The DNA for the CDR3 is TGTGCCAGCAGCCCAGAAAGCGGGAGGCCCTCGAGGGATACGCAGTATTTT. Its translation is CASSPESGRPSRDTQYF.

This sequence joins TRBV7-9 and TRBJ1-1; D gene unclear. V lost 3 bases and J 5 bases, leaving 13 bases between the germline ends. Germline V gene sequence: CDR1 SEHNR, CDR2 FQNEAQ (reference sequence). The CDR3 has 14 amino acids. Here the CDR3 reads CASSFPGRWTEAFF. CDR3 nucleotides: TGTGCCAGCAGCTTCCCGGGAAGATGGACTGAAGCTTTCTTT.

This clonotype was recorded many times. The CDR3 DNA is TGTGCCAGCAGCCAAGCAGGGAACACTGAAGCTTTCTTT. This sequence encodes CASSQAGNTEAFF. This sequence joins TRBV4-2 and TRBJ1-1; no clear D. The CDR3 extends over 13 amino acids. The germline gives CDR1 LGHNA, CDR2 YNFKEQ. V lost 1 base to trimming and J lost 1 base, with 4 bases between them.

The rearrangement joins TRBV20-1 to TRBJ2-1, with D possibly being TRBD1 (6 bases). This CDR3 region has 14 residues. Germline CDR1 reads DFQATT; CDR2 reads SNEGSKA (reference sequence). The V and J ends lost 1 base and 4 bases respectively, with 11 bases between them. CDR3 loop: CSARVFGQYNEQFF. CDR3 in DNA: TGCAGTGCTAGAGTTTTCGGACAGTACAATGAGCAGTTCTTC.

This clonotype was observed a handful of times. The CDR3 sequence: CASSQDGTSLAYEQYF. CDR3 nucleotides: TGTGCCAGCAGCCAAGATGGGACTAGTCTAGCCTACGAGCAGTACTTC. The chain employs TRBV4-2 and TRBJ2-7; the match to TRBD2 covers 8 bases. J was trimmed by 2 bases and V by 0 bases; bases with no gene match: 6. Germline CDR1 LGHNA, CDR2 YNFKEQ. The CDR3 is 16 residues long.

This clonotype appeared many times. The chain is built from TRBV29-1 and TRBJ2-2; perhaps TRBD1 as D (6 bases). V was shortened by 2 bases and J by 6 bases, with 7 bases between the two germline ends. Germline V gene sequence: CDR1 SQVTM, CDR2 ANQGSEA. This CDR3 is built from 12 residues. CDR3 DNA: TGCAGCGTTGAACAGGGGTCCGGGGAGCTGTTTTTT. The encoded protein is CSVEQGSGELFF.

The V and J genes are TRBV7-3 and TRBJ2-2; no clear D gene. V lost 7 bases to trimming and J lost 3 bases, with 9 bases between them. Germline V gives CDR1 SGHTA, CDR2 FQGTGA. The CDR3 sequence is 13 residues long. The CDR3 spells CASNKGHTGELFF. CDR3 DNA sequence: TGTGCCAGCAACAAAGGACACACCGGGGAGCTGTTTTTT.

This clonotype was observed at least ten times. CDR3 in DNA: TGTGCCAGCAGCTTAATGAACACTGAAGCTTTCTTT. Translation gives CASSLMNTEAFF. V and J are TRBV7-9 and TRBJ1-1; D is unclear. The CDR3 totals 12 residues. Germline CDR1 and CDR2: SEHNR and FQNEAQ (reference sequence). The V end was cut by 2 bases, the J end by 0 bases, with 1 base between.

This clonotype was counted a few times. The chain couples TRBV6-5 to TRBJ2-1; 15 nucleotides match TRBD2. V trimming: 0 bases; J trimming: 3 bases; junction bases outside the gene matches: 9. This CDR3 is 20 amino acids long. The germline V gene encodes CDR1 MNHEY and CDR2 SVGAGI. The CDR3 sequence: CASSYSSGLAGGPDYNEQFF. For the CDR3, the DNA is TGTGCCAGCAGTTACTCGAGTGGACTAGCGGGAGGGCCTGACTACAATGAGCAGTTCTTC.

V is TRBV21-1 and J is TRBJ2-5; the table gives TRBD1 as D, unverified against the DNA. TRBV21-1 is deemed a pseudogene. This CDR3 contains 15 residues. The CDR3 reads CASSKEGGPQETQYF. CDR3 DNA: TGTGCCAGCAGCAAAGAGGGGGGCCCACAAGAGACCCAGTACTTC.

The chain combines TRBV6-2 or TRBV6-3 with TRBJ2-2; D is unresolved. Germline lookup yields CDR1 MNHEY and CDR2 SVGEGT. V lost 0 bases to trimming and J lost 6 bases, with 2 bases between them. The CDR3 spans 12 residues. As DNA, the CDR3 is TGTGCCAGCAGTTACTCTGCCGGGGAGCTGTTTTTT. It yields the protein CASSYSAGELFF.

The chain uses TRBV6-1 and TRBJ2-7, with D uncertain. CDR3 length: 11 amino acids. Trimming took off 2 bases at V and 9 bases at J, with 8 bases between the two ends. CDR1 and CDR2 from the germline V gene are MNHNS and SASEGT. The DNA for the CDR3 is TGTGCCAGCAGTGAACCGCCTCGGCAGTACTTC. Amino acids: CASSEPPRQYF.

A few counts support this clonotype. The chain couples TRBV4-2 to TRBJ1-2, with D possibly TRBD1 on 5 matching bases. The CDR3 runs to 14 residues. V was shortened by 1 base and J by 6 bases, with 12 bases between the two germline ends. Germline assignment: CDR1 LGHNA and CDR2 YNFKEQ. This CDR3 reads CASSQAGTDHGYTF. The CDR3 DNA reads TGTGCCAGCAGCCAAGCCGGGACCGACCATGGCTACACCTTC.

V and J are TRBV12-3 or TRBV12-4 and TRBJ2-2; weak D call: TRBD1 (6 bases). The germline V and J ends were trimmed by 3 bases and 1 base, with 9 bases remaining between them. The CDR3 is 15 amino acids. The CDR3 sequence: CASSFKGQNTGELFF. In DNA, the CDR3 is TGTGCCAGCAGTTTTAAGGGACAGAACACCGGGGAGCTGTTTTTT.

The sample holds many counts of this clonotype. This chain connects TRBV6-5 to TRBJ2-1; TRBD1 matches 10 bases. Looked up from germline, CDR1 is MNHEY and CDR2 is SVGAGI. V gave up 0 bases and J gave up 12 bases; unmatched junction bases: 11. This CDR3 spans 16 amino acids. The CDR3 nucleotides are TGTGCCAGCAGTTACTCTGGGTTAACCCGGGACAGGGGGCAGTTCTTC. It codes for CASSYSGLTRDRGQFF.

The rearrangement uses TRBV28 and TRBJ2-6; either TRBD1 or TRBD2 may fit D (5 bases each). The V gene's germline CDR1 is MDHEN and CDR2 SYDVKM. The CDR3 totals 17 residues. Trimming shortened V by 4 bases and J by 0 bases, and 13 bases separated the two germline ends. Here the CDR3 DNA reads TGTGCCAGCAGTTCCCCAAGGGACCCCTCTGGGGCCAACGTCCTGACTTTC. Its protein product is CASSSPRDPSGANVLTF.

This clonotype was seen repeatedly, ten times or more. The rearrangement links TRBV7-8 to TRBJ2-7, with D uncertain. Trimming left V 5 bases short and J 1 base short, with 6 bases between. The CDR3 covers 12 residues. Germline V lookup: CDR1 SGHVS, CDR2 FQNEAQ. This chain's CDR3 is CASSPRSYEQYF. In DNA form, the CDR3 reads TGTGCCAGCAGCCCCCGGTCCTACGAGCAGTACTTC.

For the CDR3, the DNA is TGTGCCAGCAGTGCGGAGGGCTATGGCTACACCTTC. Translating gives CASSAEGYGYTF. This chain uses TRBV6-5 with TRBJ1-2; D ambiguous. Germline V lookup: CDR1 MNHEY, CDR2 SVGAGI. This CDR3 is built from 12 residues. Trimming pared 5 bases from V and 4 bases from J, leaving 8 bases between.

There are a few counts of this clonotype. This rearrangement joins TRBV12-3 or TRBV12-4 to TRBJ2-1; D is unclear. This CDR3 region has 14 residues. Trimming took off 6 bases at V and 0 bases at J, with 9 bases between the two ends. CDR3 region: CASSDPFSYNEQFF. In DNA form, the CDR3 reads TGTGCCAGCAGCGACCCCTTCTCCTACAATGAGCAGTTCTTC.

The chain links TRBV28 to TRBJ2-5; D gene ambiguous. CDR1 MDHEN and CDR2 SYDVKM come from the germline V gene. CDR3 length equals 11 residues. V was pared by 7 bases and J by 2 bases, with 5 bases between. CDR3 sequence reads: CASMSQETQYF. The CDR3 DNA follows: TGTGCCAGCATGTCACAAGAGACCCAGTACTTC.

This clonotype was seen a handful of times. J is TRBJ2-5 and V is TRBV7-3; the D call may be TRBD1 or TRBD2 (5 bases each). Germline assignment: CDR1 SGHTA and CDR2 FQGTGA. The V and J ends lost 3 bases and 5 bases respectively, with 19 bases between them. The CDR3 is made up of 16 amino acids. The CDR3 reads CASSFMPSRGTETQYF. CDR3 coding DNA: TGTGCCAGCAGCTTTATGCCGTCGAGGGGAACCGAGACCCAGTACTTC. The full variable domain, in which reference TRBV7-3 and TRBJ2-5 provide the parts outside the CDR3, is GAGVSQTPSNKVTEKGKYVELRCDPISGHTALYWYRQSLGQGPEFLIYFQGTGAADDSGLPNDRFFAVRPEGSVSTLKIQRTERGDSAVYLCASSFMPSRGTETQYFGPGTRLLVL.

A few counts support this clonotype. The chain couples TRBV7-9 to TRBJ2-1, with 8 bases fitting TRBD2. V was pared by 4 bases and J by 9 bases, with 14 bases of the junction left unmatched. The CDR3 is 16 residues long. Germline V gives CDR1 SEHNR, CDR2 FQNEAQ (reference sequence). The CDR3 is CASSSGGGLDGSEQFF. CDR3 coding DNA: TGTGCCAGCAGCTCCGGTGGGGGACTAGATGGAAGTGAGCAGTTCTTC.

The chain recombines TRBV12-3 or TRBV12-4 with TRBJ2-3; D unresolved. V was trimmed by 5 bases and J by 11 bases, leaving 11 bases between them. The CDR3 totals 11 residues. DNA for the CDR3: TGTGCCAGCAGTACGTTATCGAGGCAGTATTTT. It codes for CASSTLSRQYF.

This clonotype was recorded at least ten times. This chain joins TRBV20-1 and TRBJ2-1; 10 bases map to TRBD2. V trimming: 6 bases; J trimming: 0 bases; junction bases outside the gene matches: 11. The germline V gene encodes CDR1 DFQATT and CDR2 SNEGSKA (reference sequence). The CDR3 spans 17 residues. The CDR3 region is CSASGRGAHSSYNEQFF. CDR3 nucleotides: TGCAGTGCCAGCGGGAGGGGGGCCCACAGCTCCTACAATGAGCAGTTCTTC.

This clonotype was observed a handful of times. V gene TRBV6-5 combines with J gene TRBJ2-4; 7 nucleotides line up with TRBD1. Germline CDR1 reads MNHEY; CDR2 reads SVGAGI. The CDR3 covers 16 residues. The trim removed 0 bases at V and 6 bases at J, leaving 8 bases unmatched. The DNA of the CDR3 is TGTGCCAGCAGTTACTCGATAGGGACAGTTGGAAACATTCAGTACTTC. Amino acid sequence: CASSYSIGTVGNIQYF.

The chain is built from TRBV29-1 and TRBJ2-5; 7 positions agree with TRBD1. This CDR3 comprises 14 residues. The germline gives CDR1 SQVTM, CDR2 ANQGSEA. The junction had 5 bases not matched to a gene; V was cut back by 0 bases and J by 4 bases. CDR3: CSVEEGRGRETQYF. The CDR3 DNA follows: TGCAGCGTTGAAGAAGGCAGGGGGAGAGAGACCCAGTACTTC. Full variable domain (remainder filled in from reference TRBV29-1 and TRBJ2-5): SAVISQKPSRDICQRGTSLTIQCQVDSQVTMMFWYRQQPGQSLTLIATANQGSEATYESGFVIDKFPISRPNLTFSTLTVSNMSPEDSSIYLCSVEEGRGRETQYFGPGTRLLVL.

This clonotype appeared a few times. The chain couples TRBV6-6 to TRBJ2-3, with no clear D. Germline V gene lookup returns CDR1 MNHNY and CDR2 SVGAGI (reference sequence). The CDR3 sequence is 12 residues long. With 4 bases removed from V and 7 bases from J, the gap between germline ends came to 9 bases. CDR3 residues: CASSSSPNTQYF. The CDR3 DNA is TGTGCCAGCAGTTCCTCACCAAATACGCAGTATTTT.

The chain uses TRBV11-1 and TRBJ2-3, with 11 bases that match TRBD2. There are 18 residues in the CDR3. J lost 1 base, V lost 5 bases, and 11 bases had no gene match. Germline-derived CDR1 and CDR2 are SGHAT and FQDESV (reference sequence). The chain's CDR3 is CASSLSGLAGSRTDTQYF. CDR3 nucleotide sequence: TGTGCCAGCAGCCTTTCCGGACTAGCGGGTTCTCGCACAGATACGCAGTATTTT. The full variable domain, completed using reference TRBV11-1 and TRBJ2-3, is EAEVAQSPRYKITEKSQAVAFWCDPISGHATLYWYRQILGQGPELLVQFQDESVVDDSQLPKDRFSAERLKGVDSTLKIQPAELGDSAMYLCASSLSGLAGSRTDTQYFGPGTRLTVL.

This clonotype appeared a few times. V usage is TRBV29-1 and J usage is TRBJ2-1; 14 positions agree with TRBD2. From germline, CDR1 is SQVTM and CDR2 ANQGSEA. V lost 7 bases to trimming and J lost 6 bases; unmatched junction nucleotides: 8. This CDR3 is 15 amino acids long. The CDR3 nucleotides are TGCAGCGGGGACCCGGGACTAGCGGGAGCCAATGAGCAGTTCTTC. This gives the protein CSGDPGLAGANEQFF.

This clonotype was detected many times. This rearrangement joins TRBV3-1 to TRBJ2-7; a possible D gene is TRBD2 (5 bases). Trimming shortened V by 1 base and J by 0 bases, and 13 bases separated the two germline ends. CDR1 LGHDT and CDR2 YNNKEL come from the germline V gene (reference sequence). The CDR3 totals 16 residues. The CDR3 reads CASSQGLRVSSYEQYF. The CDR3 bases are TGTGCCAGCAGCCAAGGATTGAGGGTCAGCTCCTACGAGCAGTACTTC.

This clonotype has only a few counts. V and J are TRBV20-1 and TRBJ2-3; TRBD2 is a possible D gene (5 bases). CDR3 length: 12 amino acids. Trimming removed 6 bases from V and 0 bases from J, with 7 bases in between. Germline values: CDR1 DFQATT, CDR2 SNEGSKA (reference sequence). The CDR3 bases are TGCAGTGCCCGGACTAGCACAGATACGCAGTATTTT. It encodes CSARTSTDTQYF.

This chain uses TRBV23-1 with TRBJ1-1; D not certain. Being an ORF, TRBV23-1 has a function that is uncertain. The CDR3 consists of 11 residues. Trimming shortened V by 4 bases and J by 3 bases, and 3 bases separated the two germline ends. The CDR3 DNA follows: TGCGCCAGCAGTCCCTACACTGAAGCTTTCTTT. Translated: CASSPYTEAFF.